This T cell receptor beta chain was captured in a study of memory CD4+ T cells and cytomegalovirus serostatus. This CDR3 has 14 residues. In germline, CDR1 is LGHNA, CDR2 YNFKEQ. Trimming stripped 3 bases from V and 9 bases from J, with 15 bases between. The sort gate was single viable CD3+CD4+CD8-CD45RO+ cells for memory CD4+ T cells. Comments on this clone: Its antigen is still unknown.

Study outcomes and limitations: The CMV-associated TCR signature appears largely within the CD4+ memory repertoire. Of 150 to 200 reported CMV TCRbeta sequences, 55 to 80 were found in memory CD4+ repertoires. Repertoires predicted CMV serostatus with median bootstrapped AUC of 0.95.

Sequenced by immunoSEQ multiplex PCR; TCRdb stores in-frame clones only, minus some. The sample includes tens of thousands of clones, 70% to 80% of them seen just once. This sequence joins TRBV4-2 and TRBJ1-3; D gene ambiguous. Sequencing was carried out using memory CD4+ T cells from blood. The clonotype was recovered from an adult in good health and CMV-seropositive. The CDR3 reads CASSHGREGGTIYF. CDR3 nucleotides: TGTGCCAGCAGCCATGGGAGGGAGGGAGGCACCATATATTTT.